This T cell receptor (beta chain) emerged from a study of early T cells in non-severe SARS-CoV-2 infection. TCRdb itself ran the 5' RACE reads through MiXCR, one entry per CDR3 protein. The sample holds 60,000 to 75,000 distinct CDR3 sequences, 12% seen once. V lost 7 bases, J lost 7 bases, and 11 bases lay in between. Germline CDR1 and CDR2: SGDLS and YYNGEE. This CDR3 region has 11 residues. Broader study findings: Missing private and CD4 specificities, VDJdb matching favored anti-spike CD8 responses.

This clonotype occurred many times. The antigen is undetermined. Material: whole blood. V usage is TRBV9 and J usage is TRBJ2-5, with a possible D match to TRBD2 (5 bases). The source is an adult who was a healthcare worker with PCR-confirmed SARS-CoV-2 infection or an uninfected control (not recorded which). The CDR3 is CASGPEGTQYF. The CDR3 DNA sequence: TGTGCCAGCGGACCTGAGGGGACCCAGTACTTC.